The 28 T cell receptor beta chains below come from one sample, sequenced in a study of identical twins. TCRdb recomputed calls from the 5' RACE reads with MiXCR, one row per CDR3 protein. The data hold about 720,000 distinct CDR3 sequences, with roughly 20% observed a single time. These records were also assigned to another study, of T cells expressing NK-cell markers.

Input material: PBMCs. These receptors all come from a woman aged 18-30 years in good health.

The gene calls are TRBV20-1 and TRBJ2-5, with D perhaps assigned TRBD1 or TRBD2 (5 bases each). Trimming shortened V by 3 bases and J by 0 bases, and 8 bases separated the two germline ends. The CDR3 runs to 13 residues. CDR1 is DFQATT, CDR2 SNEGSKA, per germline (reference sequence). In DNA, the CDR3 is TGCAGTGCTAGGGGGACCGACCAAGAGACCCAGTACTTC. Translating gives CSARGTDQETQYF.

There are many counts of this clonotype. V usage is TRBV28 and J usage is TRBJ1-1; D remains unclear. This CDR3 contains 18 residues. Trimming took off 6 bases at V and 1 base at J, with 24 bases between the two ends. Germline V gives CDR1 MDHEN, CDR2 SYDVKM. The CDR3: CASRADFRSATTNTEAFF. CDR3 sequence (DNA): TGTGCCAGCAGGGCCGACTTCAGAAGTGCGACAACGAACACTGAAGCTTTCTTT.

V and J are TRBV7-2 and TRBJ1-2; D perhaps matches TRBD1 (6 bases). Trimming pared 1 base from V and 6 bases from J, leaving 9 bases between. This CDR3 spans 13 amino acids. Germline V gene lookup returns CDR1 SGHTA and CDR2 FQGNSA. The CDR3 coding sequence is TGTGCCAGCAGCTTAGACGAGGGGGATGGCTACACCTTC. Translated: CASSLDEGDGYTF.

Only one count was recorded for this clonotype. This chain's CDR3 is CASSFSGAGGTYNEQFF. The CDR3 DNA reads as TGTGCCAGCAGCTTTAGCGGGGCGGGGGGTACCTACAATGAGCAGTTCTTC. The chain uses TRBV9 and TRBJ2-1; 8 bases align to TRBD2. The CDR3 loop spans 17 amino acids. The junction had 11 bases not matched to a gene; V was cut back by 4 bases and J by 2 bases. The V gene's germline CDR1 is SGDLS and CDR2 YYNGEE.

This clonotype has just a few counts. CDR3 DNA sequence: TGCAGCGTTTCCCAGAGCTACAATGAGCAGTTCTTC. It codes for CSVSQSYNEQFF. V gene TRBV29-1 combines with J gene TRBJ2-1; D call uncertain. Trimming took off 5 bases at V and 3 bases at J, with 8 bases between the two ends. CDR3 length: 12 amino acids. Germline V lookup: CDR1 SQVTM, CDR2 ANQGSEA.

This chain joins TRBV29-1 and TRBJ2-7; 11 positions agree with TRBD2. Germline V gene sequence: CDR1 SQVTM, CDR2 ANQGSEA. CDR3 length equals 13 residues. Losses at the gene ends were 6 bases for V and 6 bases for J; bases not matched to a gene: 7. The CDR3 sequence: CSVRPLAGVEQYF. The DNA for the CDR3 is TGCAGCGTGAGACCACTAGCGGGAGTCGAGCAGTACTTC.

The CDR3 bases are TGTGCCAGCAGTTTAGACAGAAACTACAATGAGCAGTTCTTC. It translates to CASSLDRNYNEQFF. The V call is TRBV27, the J call TRBJ2-1, with a tentative D call TRBD1 (5 bases). Looked up from germline, CDR1 is MNHEY and CDR2 is SMNVEV (reference sequence). V was cut by 2 bases and J by 3 bases, with 8 bases left in between. This CDR3 contains 14 residues.

The gene calls are TRBV18 and TRBJ2-5; the match to TRBD2 covers 7 bases. This CDR3 spans 14 amino acids. Looked up from germline, CDR1 is KGHSH and CDR2 is LQKENI. V lost 6 bases to trimming and J lost 5 bases; unmatched junction nucleotides: 9. The CDR3 loop reads CASSPAIGGETQYF. CDR3 nucleotide sequence: TGTGCCAGCTCCCCTGCCATCGGGGGGGAGACCCAGTACTTC.

The chain recombines TRBV27 with TRBJ2-7, with TRBD2 matching 12 bases. Germline CDR1 is MNHEY and CDR2 is SMNVEV (reference sequence). V lost 7 bases and J lost 6; bases outside the gene matches: 16. This CDR3 has 17 amino acids. For the CDR3, the DNA is TGTGCCAGCATCTCCTTGGGTCTAGCGGGAGGGAGGGTCGAGCAGTACTTC. Translating gives CASISLGLAGGRVEQYF.

The V and J genes are TRBV20-1 and TRBJ1-5; D might be TRBD1 (5 bases). Trimming removed 5 bases at V and 0 bases at J, with 23 bases between. Germline CDR1 is DFQATT and CDR2 is SNEGSKA (reference sequence). The CDR3 sequence is 18 residues long. The DNA of the CDR3 is TGCAGTGCTCACTCCGGGGGGAAGAATTTCTATAGCAATCAGCCCCAGCATTTT. It translates to CSAHSGGKNFYSNQPQHF.

This clonotype was seen a handful of times. The V call is TRBV6-5, the J call TRBJ2-1; 11 bases line up with TRBD2. The CDR3 runs to 18 residues. The germline V gene encodes CDR1 MNHEY and CDR2 SVGAGI. With V trimmed by 4 bases and J by 10 bases, 18 bases remained unmatched. The DNA of the CDR3 is TGTGCCAGCAGTTCCCTAACTTCCGGCCTAGCGGGGGGTCGCGAGCAGTTCTTC. Its translation: CASSSLTSGLAGGREQFF.

The chain employs TRBV5-1 and TRBJ2-2; D not resolved. Germline V gives CDR1 SGHRS, CDR2 YFSETQ. The CDR3 length is 12 residues. The V and J ends lost 6 bases and 4 bases respectively, with 7 bases between them. This chain's CDR3 is CASTWGTGELFF. As DNA, the CDR3 is TGCGCCAGCACCTGGGGCACCGGGGAGCTGTTTTTT.

This clonotype has ten or more counts. This sequence joins TRBV12-3 or TRBV12-4 and TRBJ2-7; 7 nucleotides line up with TRBD2. V dropped 5 bases and J dropped 9; count of bases not matched to a gene: 4. The length of the CDR3 is 11 residues. For the CDR3, the DNA is TGTGCCAGCAGTCCTGGGGAGGGGCAGTACTTC. This gives the protein CASSPGEGQYF.

This clonotype was counted between two and nine times. The CDR3 is CASSFHSTNQPQHF. CDR3 DNA sequence: TGTGCCAGCAGTTTTCACAGTACCAATCAGCCCCAGCATTTT. V is TRBV12-3 or TRBV12-4 and J is TRBJ1-5; unclear D gene. V lost 3 bases, J lost 3 bases, and 9 bases lay in between. The length of the CDR3 is 14 residues.

The chain carries TRBV10-3 and TRBJ1-5; a possible D gene is TRBD1 (5 bases). Germline-derived CDR1 and CDR2 are ENHRY and SYGVKD. There are 15 residues in the CDR3. V dropped 5 bases and J dropped 2 bases, with 13 bases sitting between them. The chain's CDR3 is CAISMGPQGNQPQHF. Here the CDR3 DNA reads TGTGCCATCAGTATGGGACCACAAGGCAATCAGCCCCAGCATTTT.

The chain uses TRBV5-1 and TRBJ2-7; 9 bases match TRBD1. This CDR3 spans 14 amino acids. In germline, CDR1 is SGHRS, CDR2 YFSETQ. V lost 6 bases, J lost 2 bases, and 6 bases stayed unmatched. In DNA, the CDR3 is TGCGCCAGCACCGATACAGGGGGCCCCTACGAGCAGTACTTC. It is translated as CASTDTGGPYEQYF.

The DNA of the CDR3 is TGCGCCAGCAGCCCTGGGGTAGCGGGGTACACAGATACGCAGTATTTT. This encodes CASSPGVAGYTDTQYF. This sequence joins TRBV5-1 and TRBJ2-3; 8 positions match TRBD2. J lost 2 bases, V lost 4 bases, and 9 bases had no gene match. The CDR3 sequence is 16 residues long. The germline V gene encodes CDR1 SGHRS and CDR2 YFSETQ. Filled out from reference TRBV5-1 and TRBJ2-3, the complete variable domain reads KAGVTQTPRYLIKTRGQQVTLSCSPISGHRSVSWYQQTPGQGLQFLFEYFSETQRNKGNFPGRFSGRQFSNSRSEMNVSTLELGDSALYLCASSPGVAGYTDTQYFGPGTRLTVL.

The chain employs TRBV11-2 and TRBJ2-3, with D perhaps TRBD1 or TRBD2 (5 bases each). Germline V gives CDR1 SGHAT, CDR2 FQNNGV. This CDR3 comprises 15 residues. V dropped 6 bases and J dropped 2 bases, with 15 bases sitting between them. CDR3: CASRPEGFSTDTQYF. In DNA form, the CDR3 reads TGTGCCAGCAGACCCGAGGGGTTTTCCACAGATACGCAGTATTTT.

This clonotype was counted a few times. The V gene is TRBV5-1, the J gene TRBJ2-1; possible D gene TRBD2, 6 bases. Germline CDR1 is SGHRS and CDR2 is YFSETQ. The CDR3 runs to 16 residues. The germline V and J ends were trimmed by 0 bases and 6 bases, with 16 bases remaining between them. The CDR3 DNA sequence: TGCGCCAGCAGCTTGGTAGGCGAGATGGGGGGCAATGAGCAGTTCTTC. This encodes CASSLVGEMGGNEQFF.

The V call is TRBV4-3, the J call TRBJ2-1, with D unclear. The CDR3 length is 13 residues. CDR1 LGHNA and CDR2 YSLEER come from the germline V gene. V lost 2 bases to trimming and J lost 7 bases, with 9 bases between them. The DNA for the CDR3 is TGCGCCAGCAGCCAATTGGTGTTGAATGAGCAGTTCTTC. Amino acid sequence: CASSQLVLNEQFF.

The chain couples TRBV7-9 to TRBJ2-7, with 8 positions matching TRBD1. Per germline, CDR1 SEHNR and CDR2 FQNEAQ (reference sequence). There are 14 residues in the CDR3. The V gene end was trimmed by 7 bases and the J gene end by 4 bases; junction bases not matched to a gene: 9. This CDR3 is CASTYSDRVYEQYF. The CDR3 DNA reads TGTGCCAGCACCTACTCGGACAGGGTTTACGAGCAGTACTTC. Full variable domain (missing parts from reference TRBV7-9 and TRBJ2-7): DTGVSQNPRHKITKRGQNVTFRCDPISEHNRLYWYRQTLGQGPEFLTYFQNEAQLEKSRLLSDRFSAERPKGSFSTLEIQRTEQGDSAMYLCASTYSDRVYEQYFGPGTRLTVT.

The chain links TRBV10-3 to TRBJ2-3; D unclear. V lost 2 bases to trimming and J lost 1 base, with 19 bases between them. Looked up from germline, CDR1 is ENHRY and CDR2 is SYGVKD. The CDR3 totals 18 residues. The CDR3 spells CAISEPPGLGHGTDTQYF. The CDR3 DNA sequence: TGTGCCATCAGTGAGCCGCCCGGATTAGGGCATGGCACAGATACGCAGTATTTT.

V and J are TRBV5-1 and TRBJ2-2, with D unresolved. The CDR3 extends over 16 amino acids. Between the trimmed V and J ends, which lost 2 bases and 6 bases, there was a span of 17 bases. From germline, CDR1 is SGHRS and CDR2 YFSETQ. In DNA, the CDR3 is TGCGCCAGCAGCTTTTTTGGGTACGCGAGCCCCGGGGAGCTGTTTTTT. Protein: CASSFFGYASPGELFF.

This clonotype occurred a few times. The V and J genes are TRBV30 and TRBJ1-1, with D perhaps matching TRBD1 (6 bases). V was clipped by 4 bases and J by 1 base, with 7 bases between them. The germline V gene has CDR1 GTSNPN and CDR2 SVGIG (reference sequence). The CDR3 consists of 12 residues. CDR3 sequence reads: CAWMDRNTEAFF. CDR3 sequence (DNA): TGTGCCTGGATGGACAGGAACACTGAAGCTTTCTTT.

The chain carries TRBV7-2 and TRBJ1-4; D gene uncertain. CDR3 size: 15 residues. Germline CDR1 SGHTA, CDR2 FQGNSA. Trimming stripped 5 bases from V and 14 bases from J, with 24 bases between. CDR3 loop: CASSPSSGISSWLFF. The CDR3 nucleotides read TGTGCCAGCAGCCCCTCATCCGGGATTTCCTCTTGGCTGTTTTTT.

This clonotype appeared a few times. This chain links TRBV5-6 with TRBJ1-1; 7 bases fit TRBD1. Trimming took 2 bases from V and 10 from J; bases not matched to a gene: 11. The CDR3 runs 14 residues. Germline V gene data show CDR1 as SGHDT and CDR2 as YYEEEE. Written as DNA, the CDR3 is TGTGCCAGCAGCTTCCCCGGGACAGCTGACCGAGCTTTCTTT. Translated: CASSFPGTADRAFF.

The chain recombines TRBV20-1 with TRBJ2-3; the D gene is possibly TRBD2 (6 bases). With 5 bases removed from V and 1 base from J, the gap between germline ends came to 22 bases. Germline-derived CDR1 and CDR2 are DFQATT and SNEGSKA (reference sequence). The CDR3 extends over 17 amino acids. The CDR3 DNA sequence: TGCAGTGCTGTGCCTAGCGTCTTTCCCGAACGCACAGATACGCAGTATTTT. Its translation: CSAVPSVFPERTDTQYF.

The V gene is TRBV5-1, the J gene TRBJ2-2; D unresolved. Trimming shortened V by 1 base and J by 1 base, and 8 bases separated the two germline ends. Germline assignment: CDR1 SGHRS and CDR2 YFSETQ. This CDR3 has 15 residues. CDR3 region: CASSLRTENTGELFF. DNA of the CDR3: TGCGCCAGCAGCTTGAGGACGGAGAACACCGGGGAGCTGTTTTTT.